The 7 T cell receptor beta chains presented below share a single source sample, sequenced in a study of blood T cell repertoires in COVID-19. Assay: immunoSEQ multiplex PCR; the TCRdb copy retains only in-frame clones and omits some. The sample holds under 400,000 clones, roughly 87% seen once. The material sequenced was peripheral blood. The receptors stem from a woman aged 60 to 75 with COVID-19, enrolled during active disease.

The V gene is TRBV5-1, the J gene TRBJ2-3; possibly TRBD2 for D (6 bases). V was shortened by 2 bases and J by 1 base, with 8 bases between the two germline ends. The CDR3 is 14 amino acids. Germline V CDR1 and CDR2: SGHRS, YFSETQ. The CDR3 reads CASSFGGGTDTQYF. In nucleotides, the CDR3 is TGCGCCAGCAGCTTCGGCGGGGGCACAGATACGCAGTATTTT.

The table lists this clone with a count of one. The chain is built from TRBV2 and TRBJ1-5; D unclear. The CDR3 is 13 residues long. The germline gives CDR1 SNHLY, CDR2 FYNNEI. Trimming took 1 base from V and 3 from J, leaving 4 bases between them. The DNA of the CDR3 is TGTGCCAGCAGTGAAGGTATCAATCAGCCCCAGCATTTT. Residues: CASSEGINQPQHF.

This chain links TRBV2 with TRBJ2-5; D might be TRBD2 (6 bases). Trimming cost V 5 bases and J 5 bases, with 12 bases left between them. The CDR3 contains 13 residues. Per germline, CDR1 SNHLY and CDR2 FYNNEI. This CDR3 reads CASSLTSLETQYF. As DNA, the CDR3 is TGTGCCAGCAGTCTTACTAGCCTGGAGACCCAGTACTTC.

In nucleotides, the CDR3 is TGTGCCAGCTCACCTAGCCGGGACAGCATGAATCAGCCCCAGCATTTT. Its translation is CASSPSRDSMNQPQHF. The chain recombines TRBV18 with TRBJ1-5; 7 nucleotides agree with TRBD1. CDR1 and CDR2 (germline): KGHSH, LQKENI. The CDR3 is made up of 16 amino acids. The V and J ends lost 3 bases and 4 bases, in that order; junction bases with no gene match: 9.

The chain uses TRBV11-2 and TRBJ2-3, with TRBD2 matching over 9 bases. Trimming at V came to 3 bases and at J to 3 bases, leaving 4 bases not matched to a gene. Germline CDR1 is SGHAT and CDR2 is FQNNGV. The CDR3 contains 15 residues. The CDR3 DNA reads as TGTGCCAGCAGCTTTGGCCTAGCGGGGACAGATACGCAGTATTTT. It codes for CASSFGLAGTDTQYF.

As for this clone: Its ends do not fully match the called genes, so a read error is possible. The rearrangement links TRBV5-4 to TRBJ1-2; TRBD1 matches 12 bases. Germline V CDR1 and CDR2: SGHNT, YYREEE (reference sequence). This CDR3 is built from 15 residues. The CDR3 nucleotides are TGCCAATTTATCTACCGGGACAGGGGGCTCTATGGCTACACCTTC. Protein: CQFIYRDRGLYGYTF.

The CDR3 DNA sequence: TGTGCCAGCTCACCCGGGCAGGGATACACTGAAGCTTTCTTT. Translation: CASSPGQGYTEAFF. This chain joins TRBV18 and TRBJ1-1, with D tentatively TRBD1 (5 bases). There are 14 residues in the CDR3. The V end was cut by 3 bases, the J end by 3 bases, with 11 bases between. Germline lookup yields CDR1 KGHSH and CDR2 LQKENI. The variable domain in full, with the rest retrieved from reference TRBV18 and TRBJ1-1, is NAGVMQNPRHLVRRRGQEARLRCSPMKGHSHVYWYRQLPEEGLKFMVYLQKENIIDESGMPKERFSAEFPKEGPSILRIQQVVRGDSAAYFCASSPGQGYTEAFFGQGTRLTVV.